What follows are 11 T cell receptor beta chains derived from one specimen sequenced in a study of cytomegalovirus exposure and HLA in healthy donors. 60 Vbeta and 13 Jbeta primers were used in PCR. Repertoires were generated with immunoSEQ multiplex PCR, while TCRdb's copy carries only in-frame clones and drops some. The sample yields 190,000 or so clones, 80% seen once. The sample taken for sequencing was PBMCs. Source of these receptors: a boy between 10 and 17 years old in good health and CMV-seronegative.

The chain recombines TRBV9 with TRBJ2-1; TRBD2 matches 7 bases. The germline V gene has CDR1 SGDLS and CDR2 YYNGEE. The CDR3 is made up of 15 amino acids. With V trimmed by 0 bases and J by 4 bases, 4 bases remained unmatched. CDR3 region: CASSVEGSGYNEQFF. CDR3 coding DNA: TGTGCCAGCAGCGTAGAAGGTAGCGGGTACAATGAGCAGTTCTTC.

The chain joins TRBV7-8 to TRBJ2-7; 7 positions agree with TRBD1. Germline V lookup: CDR1 SGHVS, CDR2 FQNEAQ. The ends lost 2 bases at V and 0 bases at J; junction bases unmatched: 7. This CDR3 has 16 residues. CDR3 coding DNA: TGTGCCAGCAGCTTACCCCGGGACAGAAGCTCCTACGAGCAGTACTTC. Protein sequence: CASSLPRDRSSYEQYF.

The chain is built from TRBV30 and TRBJ1-2, with TRBD1 matching over 11 bases. The CDR3 totals 13 residues. After removal of 5 bases from V and 6 bases from J, the junction contained 5 bases not matched to a gene. Germline lookup yields CDR1 GTSNPN and CDR2 SVGIG (reference sequence). The CDR3 here is CAWAPDRGHGYTF. For the CDR3, the DNA is TGTGCCTGGGCCCCGGACAGGGGGCATGGCTACACCTTC.

Turning to this clone: An end of the junction differs from the germline gene, which may be a read error. The chain employs TRBV15 and TRBJ2-1; TRBD2 might be the D (6 bases). Germline-derived CDR1 and CDR2 are LNHNV and YYDKDF (reference sequence). The CDR3 contains 18 residues. The CDR3 is CATSRDLRKTSGYNEQFF. In DNA, the CDR3 is TGTGCTACCAGCAGAGATCTACGAAAGACTAGTGGATACAATGAGCAGTTCTTC.

The chain is built from TRBV5-6 and TRBJ2-1, with 7 bases that match TRBD1. The CDR3 length is 14 residues. CDR1 is SGHDT, CDR2 YYEEEE, per germline. The trim removed 1 base at V and 7 bases at J, leaving 5 bases unmatched. Here the CDR3 reads CASSLRGGENEQFF. CDR3 in DNA: TGTGCCAGCAGCTTGCGAGGGGGCGAGAATGAGCAGTTCTTC. The variable domain in full, completed from reference TRBV5-6 and TRBJ2-1, reads DAGVTQSPTHLIKTRGQQVTLRCSPKSGHDTVSWYQQALGQGPQFIFQYYEEEERQRGNFPDRFSGHQFPNYSSELNVNALLLGDSALYLCASSLRGGENEQFFGPGTRLTVL.

In this sample, this clone turned up a few times. This rearrangement joins TRBV5-1 to TRBJ2-3, with D unclear. V was pared by 2 bases and J by 0 bases, with 4 bases between. Germline lookup yields CDR1 SGHRS and CDR2 YFSETQ. The CDR3 consists of 13 residues. In DNA form, the CDR3 reads TGCGCCAGCAGCTTCCAGAGCACAGATACGCAGTATTTT. Residues: CASSFQSTDTQYF. Using reference TRBV5-1 and TRBJ2-3 for the parts outside the CDR3, the full variable domain is KAGVTQTPRYLIKTRGQQVTLSCSPISGHRSVSWYQQTPGQGLQFLFEYFSETQRNKGNFPGRFSGRQFSNSRSEMNVSTLELGDSALYLCASSFQSTDTQYFGPGTRLTVL.

This clone turned up a few times. The J gene is TRBJ2-5, the V gene TRBV11-3, with TRBD1 as a possible D gene (5 bases). Per germline, CDR1 SGHNT and CDR2 YENEEA. With 7 bases removed from V and 2 bases from J, the gap between germline ends came to 11 bases. CDR3 length: 13 residues. The CDR3 reads CASTPQGQETQYF. The CDR3 DNA follows: TGTGCCAGCACCCCGCAGGGTCAAGAGACCCAGTACTTC.

This clone was observed once. The genes are TRBV7-3 and TRBJ2-2; D is possibly TRBD2 (6 bases). Per germline, CDR1 SGHTA and CDR2 FQGTGA. V lost 3 bases, J lost 10 bases, and 21 bases lay in between. This CDR3 spans 16 amino acids. The CDR3 spells CASSLVSRDSPPELFF. CDR3 coding DNA: TGTGCCAGCAGCTTGGTCTCCCGGGACTCACCACCGGAGCTGTTTTTT.

The chain links TRBV6-5 to TRBJ1-1; D may be TRBD1 (5 bases). This CDR3 has 13 residues. V was shortened by 5 bases and J by 3 bases, with 10 bases between the two germline ends. Germline CDR1 MNHEY, CDR2 SVGAGI. CDR3 sequence: CASSRRGDTEAFF. CDR3 DNA sequence: TGTGCCAGCAGTCGAAGGGGCGACACTGAAGCTTTCTTT.

The V call is TRBV7-9, the J call TRBJ1-1, with D uncertain. CDR1 is SEHNR and CDR2 is FQNEAQ in the germline V gene (reference sequence). Trimming removed 1 base from V and 2 bases from J, with 8 bases in between. CDR3 length: 14 amino acids. In DNA, the CDR3 is TGTGCCAGCAGCTTAGATACAGTTAACACTGAAGCTTTCTTT. Its translation: CASSLDTVNTEAFF.

The rearrangement joins TRBV6-5 to TRBJ2-3; possible D gene TRBD2, 7 bases. Germline V gene data show CDR1 as MNHEY and CDR2 as SVGAGI. The CDR3 consists of 12 residues. The V and J ends lost 8 bases and 2 bases respectively, with 8 bases between them. CDR3 in DNA: TGTGCCAGCCGGGGGGCCACAGATACGCAGTATTTT. This encodes CASRGATDTQYF.